The 8 T cell receptor beta chains in this list originate from one sample, sequenced in a study of blood T cell repertoires in COVID-19. Profiling relied on immunoSEQ multiplex PCR, and the TCRdb table lists in-frame clones only, not all of them. This sample carries 200,000 or so clones, around 90% of them seen once, and the ten largest clones take around 3%. The sequencing input was peripheral blood. The receptor set was obtained from a man aged 55-75 years with acute or convalescent COVID-19.

The J gene is TRBJ2-5, the V gene TRBV5-1; D is unclear. The CDR3 totals 14 residues. Trimming cost V 0 bases and J 5 bases, with 11 bases left between them. In germline, CDR1 is SGHRS, CDR2 YFSETQ. CDR3 amino acids: CASSLEFHGETQYF. CDR3 DNA: TGCGCCAGCAGCTTGGAGTTCCACGGGGAGACCCAGTACTTC. Complete variable domain (other parts from reference TRBV5-1 and TRBJ2-5): KAGVTQTPRYLIKTRGQQVTLSCSPISGHRSVSWYQQTPGQGLQFLFEYFSETQRNKGNFPGRFSGRQFSNSRSEMNVSTLELGDSALYLCASSLEFHGETQYFGPGTRLLVL.

The CDR3 is CASWDREHEQFF. The CDR3 bases are TGTGCCAGTTGGGACAGGGAGCATGAGCAGTTCTTC. The genes are TRBV6-5 and TRBJ2-1, with 9 bases that match TRBD1. Germline CDR1 MNHEY, CDR2 SVGAGI. This CDR3 has 12 amino acids. Trimming took 9 bases from V and 8 from J; bases not matched to a gene: 5.

The J gene is TRBJ1-6, the V gene TRBV27, with 9 bases matching TRBD1. From germline, CDR1 is MNHEY and CDR2 SMNVEV (reference sequence). V lost 7 bases and J lost 10; bases outside the gene matches: 20. CDR3 length: 18 residues. Here the CDR3 reads CASTPRPLGQGRRSPLHF. DNA for the CDR3: TGTGCCAGCACCCCCCGCCCCCTCGGACAGGGGCGGCGGTCACCCCTCCACTTT.

The V gene is TRBV15, the J gene TRBJ1-2; 7 nucleotides align to TRBD1. The V segment lost 3 bases and the J segment 2 bases; nucleotides outside the gene matches: 9. This CDR3 has 16 residues. CDR1 is LNHNV and CDR2 is YYDKDF in the germline V gene (reference sequence). CDR3 nucleotides: TGTGCCACCAGCAGGGCAGGGACAGAGCTAAACTATGGCTACACCTTC. This encodes CATSRAGTELNYGYTF.

This sequence joins TRBV2 and TRBJ2-7; D ambiguous. Trimming left V 4 bases short and J 0 bases short, with 10 bases between. This CDR3 has 14 amino acids. CDR1 is SNHLY and CDR2 is FYNNEI in the germline V gene. For the CDR3, the DNA is TGTGCCAGCAGTGCAAGGTGGAGCTCCTACGAGCAGTACTTC. It specifies CASSARWSSYEQYF.

The chain employs TRBV10-3 and TRBJ2-7; D remains unclear. The CDR3 contains 17 residues. Germline lookup yields CDR1 ENHRY and CDR2 SYGVKD. Trimming shortened V by 0 bases and J by 0 bases, and 15 bases separated the two germline ends. The CDR3 sequence is CAISESAGSHSSYEQYF. The CDR3 nucleotides are TGTGCCATCAGTGAGTCCGCCGGGTCACATAGCTCCTACGAGCAGTACTTC.

CDR3 nucleotide sequence: TGTGCCAGCAGTTTACAGGGGGTCGCAGATACGCAGTATTTT. Translation gives CASSLQGVADTQYF. The chain uses TRBV6-2 or TRBV6-3 and TRBJ2-3, with TRBD1 matching 8 bases. CDR3 size: 14 residues. Germline V gene data show CDR1 as MNHEY and CDR2 as SVGEGT. Germline trimming cut 4 bases from V and 4 bases from J; bases unmatched to any gene: 4.

The chain carries TRBV7-3 and TRBJ2-2, with 11 bases identical to TRBD2. The junction had 11 bases not matched to a gene; V was cut back by 5 bases and J by 0 bases. Germline CDR1 SGHTA, CDR2 FQGTGA. The CDR3 sequence is 19 residues long. The CDR3 DNA reads as TGTGCCAGCAGCCTACCGACTAGCGGGGCGAAGGCGAACACCGGGGAGCTGTTTTTT. Amino acid sequence: CASSLPTSGAKANTGELFF.